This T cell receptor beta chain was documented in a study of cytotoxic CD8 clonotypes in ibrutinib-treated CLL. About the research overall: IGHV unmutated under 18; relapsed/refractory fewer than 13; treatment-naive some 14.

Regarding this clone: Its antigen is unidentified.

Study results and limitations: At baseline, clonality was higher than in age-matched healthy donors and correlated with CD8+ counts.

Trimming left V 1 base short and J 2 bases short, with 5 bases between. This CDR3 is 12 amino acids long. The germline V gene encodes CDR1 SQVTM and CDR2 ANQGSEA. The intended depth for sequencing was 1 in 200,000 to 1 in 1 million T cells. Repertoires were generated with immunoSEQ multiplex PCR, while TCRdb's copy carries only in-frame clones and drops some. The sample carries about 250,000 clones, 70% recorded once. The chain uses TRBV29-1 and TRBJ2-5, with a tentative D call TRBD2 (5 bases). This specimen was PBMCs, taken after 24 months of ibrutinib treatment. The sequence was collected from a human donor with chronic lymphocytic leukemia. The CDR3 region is CSVEGTQETQYF. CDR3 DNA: TGCAGCGTTGAAGGGACTCAAGAGACCCAGTACTTC.